Presented here are 10 T cell receptor beta chains from one specimen sequenced in a study of early stage breast cancer tumors (dated by TCRdb to 2017 to 2019). Libraries were constructed by the immunoSEQ multiplex PCR assay. TCRdb took over this immuneACCESS table, retaining in-frame rearrangements with V and J assigned. Such tables are incomplete; in checked studies, under half of the missing clones stem from an unresolved V gene, and the remainder is unexplained. In all, the sample holds about 11,000 clones, and around 73% of those were seen once. The ten largest clones represent 22% of the sample. Sequenced: breast tumor tissue. All receptors derive from a person aged 35 to 50 with breast cancer.

CDR3 in amino acids: CASSPEGGRLGEQYF. CDR3 coding DNA: TGTGCCAGCTCACCAGAAGGGGGGCGACTGGGCGAGCAGTACTTC. This sequence joins TRBV18 and TRBJ2-7, with D possibly called TRBD1 or TRBD2 (6 bases each). Germline CDR1 and CDR2: KGHSH and LQKENI. V lost 2 bases to trimming and J lost 6 bases, with 17 bases between them. The CDR3 is made up of 15 amino acids.

The rearrangement uses TRBV2 and TRBJ1-2, with D perhaps TRBD1 (5 bases). V was pared by 3 bases and J by 7 bases, with 12 bases between. The CDR3 is 13 residues long. Per germline, CDR1 SNHLY and CDR2 FYNNEI. Here the CDR3 reads CASSDDGRGGYTF. CDR3 sequence (DNA): TGTGCCAGCAGTGATGACGGGAGGGGTGGCTACACCTTC.

The table lists this clone with a count of one. The chain employs TRBV19 and TRBJ1-4; TRBD1 might be the D (6 bases). The CDR3 contains 15 residues. Trimming left V 5 bases short and J 1 base short, with 11 bases between. Germline V gene lookup returns CDR1 LNHDA and CDR2 SQIVND (reference sequence). The DNA for the CDR3 is TGTGCCAGTAGTTTCTCCAGGGGAACTAATGAAAAACTGTTTTTT. Protein product: CASSFSRGTNEKLFF.

The chain has TRBV4-2 and TRBJ1-5; no firm D call. This CDR3 has 15 residues. Deletions cut 0 bases from V and 1 base from J, with 7 bases between. Germline lookup yields CDR1 LGHNA and CDR2 YNFKEQ. The CDR3 region has the DNA TGTGCCAGCAGCCAAGATATGGGGAGCAATCAGCCCCAGCATTTT. Amino acids: CASSQDMGSNQPQHF.

The gene calls are TRBV5-6 and TRBJ1-3; D is ambiguous. Germline V gene lookup returns CDR1 SGHDT and CDR2 YYEEEE. The ends were cut back, 1 base at V and 2 bases at J, with 4 bases in the middle. The CDR3 runs to 13 residues. The CDR3 coding sequence is TGTGCCAGCAGCTTGCCAGCTGGAAACACCATATATTTT. Residues: CASSLPAGNTIYF.

The chain recombines TRBV19 with TRBJ2-3; TRBD2 matches 8 bases. This CDR3 spans 14 amino acids. The germline CDR1 and CDR2 sequences are LNHDA and SQIVND (reference sequence). With V trimmed by 7 bases and J by 0 bases, 3 bases remained unmatched. The CDR3 is CASKTSGSTDTQYF. CDR3 coding DNA: TGTGCCAGTAAAACTAGCGGTAGCACAGATACGCAGTATTTT.

The chain has TRBV27 and TRBJ1-4, with 8 bases that match TRBD1. CDR3 length: 14 amino acids. After removal of 6 bases from V and 4 bases from J, the junction contained 4 bases not matched to a gene. CDR1 and CDR2 (germline): MNHEY, SMNVEV (reference sequence). The CDR3 DNA is TGTGCCAGCAGCGGACAGGGCAGTAATGAAAAACTGTTTTTT. This translates into CASSGQGSNEKLFF.

The rearrangement joins TRBV4-2 to TRBJ2-7; TRBD2 is a possible D gene (5 bases). The CDR3 sequence is 16 residues long. Germline V gene sequence: CDR1 LGHNA, CDR2 YNFKEQ. V lost 0 bases to trimming and J lost 6 bases, with 18 bases between them. CDR3 protein: CASSQDRTSLSGEQYF. CDR3 coding DNA: TGTGCCAGCAGCCAAGATCGAACTAGTCTCAGCGGCGAGCAGTACTTC.

V usage is TRBV2 and J usage is TRBJ2-5; TRBD1 aligns across 7 bases. This CDR3 spans 12 amino acids. Germline CDR1 is SNHLY and CDR2 is FYNNEI. The junction had 6 bases not matched to a gene; V was cut back by 10 bases and J by 4 bases. In DNA, the CDR3 is TGTGCCACCAAGGGGGCGGGAGAGACCCAGTACTTC. Translating gives CATKGAGETQYF. The variable domain in full, completed from reference TRBV2 and TRBJ2-5, reads EPEVTQTPSHQVTQMGQEVILRCVPISNHLYFYWYRQILGQKVEFLVSFYNNEISEKSEIFDDQFSVERPDGSNFTLKIRSTKLEDSAMYFCATKGAGETQYFGPGTRLLVL.

The rearrangement joins TRBV5-1 to TRBJ1-1; maybe TRBD1 (5 bases). The germline V gene has CDR1 SGHRS and CDR2 YFSETQ. The CDR3 consists of 15 residues. Trimming shortened V by 4 bases and J by 7 bases, and 20 bases separated the two germline ends. The CDR3 region has the DNA TGCGCCAGCAGCCCCGAAGTAGACAGCCTTGGTGAAGCTTTCTTT. Its translation is CASSPEVDSLGEAFF.